The clone carrying this T cell receptor beta chain was recorded at least ten times. Its specificity is unknown. Patients underwent thyroid surgery, and none had received any treatment before it. CDR1 is DFQATT, CDR2 SNEGSKA, per germline (reference sequence). After removal of 5 bases from V and 1 base from J, the junction contained 12 bases not matched to a gene. The CDR3 totals 18 residues. This record belongs to a study of metastatic and nonmetastatic thyroid tumors. Overall study: Repertoires were compared across blood and tumor or nodule tissue from malignant and benign thyroid patients.

Study results and caveats: Reported TCR beta diversity, measured in blood and tumor, was significantly higher for malignant thyroid tumors than for benign nodules.

In the original analysis: The study's classifier, a distant-metastasis tool for papillary thyroid cancer, was built using CDR3 differences across clinicopathological groups. MiXCR was used by TCRdb to re-call the PCR reads. V and J calls and clone size were set by TCRdb, not the authors. The sample lists some 30,000 clones; 30% were seen once. The sequence was collected from a female donor with papillary thyroid cancer or a benign thyroid nodule (not recorded which). Some clones in this sample may be carry-over from other donors' samples. The chain recombines TRBV20-1 with TRBJ2-7; 15 nucleotides match TRBD2. The sequencing sample was made of blood. This chain's CDR3 is CSASDGTGTSGRSYEQYF. DNA of the CDR3: TGCAGTGCTTCCGACGGGACAGGGACTAGCGGGAGGTCCTACGAGCAGTACTTC.